This TCR beta chain was found in a study of cytomegalovirus exposure and HLA in healthy donors. PCR employed 60 Vbeta and 13 Jbeta primers. Authors' analysis steps: Some 11 million shared chains were among the about 80 million unique TCR beta chains that a later analysis counted. Generated by immunoSEQ multiplex PCR, the TCRdb table keeps only in-frame clones and is missing some. The V and J calls and clone size come from that table; D and trimming were worked out from the DNA. The sample lists about 160,000 clones, roughly 80% occurring once. Findings and limits, study-wide: About 87% or about 30% of the time was how often most TCR beta V segments were productive, according to an earlier analysis. A later analysis revealed that TCR association rates differed between HLA loci, peaking at DRB1 and bottoming out at HLA-C.

This clone was observed once. Its target is not known. Sequencing used PBMCs. This sequence originates from a woman in her fifties or sixties in good health and CMV-seronegative.

CDR3 region: CASSLTKTLGNTEAFF. The DNA of the CDR3 is TGTGCCAGCAGTCTGACAAAGACACTTGGGAACACTGAAGCTTTCTTT. This chain uses TRBV27 with TRBJ1-1; D is uncertain. Deletions cut 5 bases from V and 1 base from J, with 17 bases between. Germline V CDR1 and CDR2: MNHEY, SMNVEV (reference sequence). The length of the CDR3 is 16 residues.